This T cell receptor (beta chain) was sequenced for a study of CD8+CD57+ T cells in acquired aplastic anemia. About the study: The DNA of sorted CD4+ and CD8+ cells averaged 3.2 ug.

V was clipped by 0 bases and J by 16 bases, with 15 bases between them. Looked up from germline, CDR1 is LNHNV and CDR2 is YYDKDF (reference sequence). This CDR3 has 13 residues. Whole-study results and caveats: For CD8+ Simpson's diversity, patients and controls showed no significant difference. The study identified roughly 31 CD8+ CDR3 sequences shared by patients and controls.

Genomic DNA, the template, was used for profiling of the TCR beta VDJ and CDR3. Each CDR3 protein gets one entry after TCRdb re-called the reads with MiXCR. This table has 74,000 or so distinct CDR3 sequences, 45% to 55% appearing once. Points on this clonotype: What it binds is not known.

The origin of this receptor is a human donor in good health, serving as a control. The sequenced material came from sorted CD4+, CD8+, or CD8+CD57+ T cells (not recorded which) from PBMCs. This sequence joins TRBV15 and TRBJ1-4; D is uncertain. CDR3 nucleotide sequence: TGTGCCACCAGCAGAGATCCCGACGAGGCAGGGTTTTTT. As protein: CATSRDPDEAGFF.